This TCR beta chain derives from a study of spatial heterogeneity in lung cancer. Each molecule of TCR cDNA was tagged with one unique molecular identifier. A single record per CDR3 protein comes from TCRdb applying MiXCR to the 5' RACE reads. This sample carries about 50,000 distinct CDR3 sequences, 6.5% to 8% of them seen once, and the ten largest clones take around 13%. As for time point: sample taken at primary tumor resection. Material for sequencing was whole RNA from tumor, nontumor lung or frozen PBMC, left unsorted. Samples came from roughly 72 TRACERx patients with untreated early-stage lung cancer. The source of this sequence is a female donor with early-stage non-small cell lung cancer. The sample consisted of PBMCs, taken at surgery.

CDR3: CASSQSGRDPSSQPQHF. CDR3 DNA: TGCGCCAGCAGTCAATCAGGCCGGGACCCCTCGTCTCAGCCCCAGCATTTT. The rearrangement links TRBV23-1 to TRBJ1-5; possibly TRBD1 for D (5 bases). TRBV23-1 counts as an open reading frame of uncertain function. CDR3 size: 17 residues. Trimming removed 0 bases at V and 6 bases at J, with 18 bases between.